This T cell receptor (beta chain) was captured in a study of blood T cell repertoires in COVID-19 (TCRdb year 2020). For the wider study: The collaborator samples originated in the United States, Italy and Spain and spanned the acute and convalescent phases of COVID-19. The material from the prospective study consisted of cDNA or gDNA derived from T cells, B-cell-depleted T cells, or PBMCs. The dataset comprised deeply sampled blood TCRbeta repertoires from subjects exposed to, actively infected with, or recovered from COVID-19. The repertoires were released in a freely available public database meant as a resource for research on the immune response to SARS-CoV-2. The samples were drawn from the first 160 participants of the ongoing ImmuneRACE study and from roughly 1,300 subjects provided by 6 global collaborators. Sample metadata almost always included a de-identified subject ID, COVID-19 status, age in years and sex. HLA class I and class II types, where available, came from metadata supplied by the sample provider rather than from assay-based typing.

TCRbeta CDR3 regions were amplified from genomic DNA using the immunoSEQ Assay, a bias-controlled multiplex PCR. As for how the authors treated the data: Within the assay, amplification of reference gene primers was used to estimate how many nucleated cells each sample contained. Sequence reads were collapsed and filtered to measure the absolute abundance of every unique TCRbeta CDR3 rearrangement. For each sample, productive Simpson clonality was calculated by taking the square root of Simpson's diversity index across productive rearrangements. The immuneACCESS repertoire file appears here via TCRdb, limited to in-frame rearrangements. These files lack a portion of the clones; in checked studies, under half of the deficit traces to unresolved V genes, and the cause of the others is not known. V, J and clone size are taken as reported in that table, and D and trimming were inferred from the DNA itself. This sample is represented by about 210,000 clones; 65% to 85% of them were singletons. Jointly, the top ten make up roughly 2.9% of the sample.

Collaborating institutions collected whole blood in K2EDTA tubes following their own protocols. Collaborator samples were shipped for TCRbeta analysis as frozen whole blood, isolated PBMCs, or DNA extracted from either sample type. For this clone: Its specific antigen is unknown. Per-base qualities were not stored, and no clone one base away is much larger.

The germline ends are 11 bases apart after V is trimmed by 2 bases and J by 4 bases. The CDR3, cysteine through phenylalanine, is 15 amino acids long. Here the CDR3 DNA is all that survives: 45 bases in frame from base 1. The germline V gene gives CDR1 as KGHSH and CDR2 as LQKENI. General study outcomes and caveats: The amount of clinical and demographic metadata varied by source and participant and was provided uncurated.

The chain was built from TRBV18 and TRBJ2-2; the best D guess is TRBD1, with 5 bases matching. Sequencing was performed on peripheral blood. The TCR originated in a man aged 45-60 years with active or convalescent COVID-19. The sequenced DNA is TGTGCCAGCTCACCAAGGCAGGGCAGCACCGGGGAGCTGTTTTTT. Its product reads: CASSPRQGSTGELFF.